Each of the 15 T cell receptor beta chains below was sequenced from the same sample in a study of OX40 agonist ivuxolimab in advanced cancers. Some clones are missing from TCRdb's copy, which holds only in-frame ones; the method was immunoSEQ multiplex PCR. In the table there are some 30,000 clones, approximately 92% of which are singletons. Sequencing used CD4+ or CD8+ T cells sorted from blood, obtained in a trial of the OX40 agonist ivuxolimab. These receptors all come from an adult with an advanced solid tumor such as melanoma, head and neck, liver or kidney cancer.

For the CDR3, the DNA is TGTGCCAGCAGTTTCACCGGGGGCGTCAACTATGGCTACACCTTC. Encoded protein: CASSFTGGVNYGYTF. The rearrangement joins TRBV28 to TRBJ1-2, with D maybe TRBD1 (6 bases). CDR3 length: 15 residues. Trimming took off 3 bases at V and 2 bases at J, with 13 bases between the two ends. The germline V gene has CDR1 MDHEN and CDR2 SYDVKM.

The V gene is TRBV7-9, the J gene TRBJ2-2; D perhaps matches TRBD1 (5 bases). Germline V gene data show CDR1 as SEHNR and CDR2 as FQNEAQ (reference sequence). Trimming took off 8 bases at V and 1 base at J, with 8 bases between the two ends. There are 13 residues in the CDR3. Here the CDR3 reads CASGALNTGELFF. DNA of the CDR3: TGTGCCAGCGGGGCGTTGAACACCGGGGAGCTGTTTTTT.

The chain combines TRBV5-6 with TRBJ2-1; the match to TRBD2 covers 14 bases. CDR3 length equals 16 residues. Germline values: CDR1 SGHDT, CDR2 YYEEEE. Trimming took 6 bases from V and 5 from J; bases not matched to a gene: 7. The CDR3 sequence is CASNRLAGGSDNEQFF. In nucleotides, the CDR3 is TGTGCCAGCAACAGACTAGCGGGAGGGAGCGACAATGAGCAGTTCTTC.

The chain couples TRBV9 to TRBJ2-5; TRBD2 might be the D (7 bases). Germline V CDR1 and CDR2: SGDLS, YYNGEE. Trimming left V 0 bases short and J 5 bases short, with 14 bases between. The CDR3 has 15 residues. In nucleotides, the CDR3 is TGTGCCAGCAGCGTAGTTGGCGGGGGCTTGGAGACCCAGTACTTC. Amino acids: CASSVVGGGLETQYF.

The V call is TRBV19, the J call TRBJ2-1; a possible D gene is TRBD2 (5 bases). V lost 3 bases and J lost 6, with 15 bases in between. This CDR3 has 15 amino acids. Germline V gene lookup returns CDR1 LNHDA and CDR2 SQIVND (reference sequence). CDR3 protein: CASSIMEASGNEQFF. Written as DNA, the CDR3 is TGTGCCAGTAGTATTATGGAGGCCAGTGGCAATGAGCAGTTCTTC.

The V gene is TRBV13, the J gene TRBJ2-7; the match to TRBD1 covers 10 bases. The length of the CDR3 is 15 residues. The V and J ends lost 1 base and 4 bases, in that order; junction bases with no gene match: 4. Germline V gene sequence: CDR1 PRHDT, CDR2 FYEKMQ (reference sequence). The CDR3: CASSLAGTGEYEQYF. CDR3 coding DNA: TGTGCCAGCAGCTTAGCAGGGACAGGGGAGTACGAGCAGTACTTC.

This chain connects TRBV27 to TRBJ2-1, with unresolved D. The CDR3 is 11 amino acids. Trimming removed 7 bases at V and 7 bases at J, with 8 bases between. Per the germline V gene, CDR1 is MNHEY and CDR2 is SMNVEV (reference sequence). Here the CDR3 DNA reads TGTGCCAGCAAGATAGGGAATGAGCAGTTCTTC. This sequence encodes CASKIGNEQFF.

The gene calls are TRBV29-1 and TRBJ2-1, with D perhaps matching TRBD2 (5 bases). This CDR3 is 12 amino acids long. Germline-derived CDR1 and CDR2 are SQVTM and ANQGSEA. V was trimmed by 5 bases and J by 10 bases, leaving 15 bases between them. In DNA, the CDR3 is TGCAGCGTTAACGGGGTCCTTACCGAGCAGTTCTTC. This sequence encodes CSVNGVLTEQFF.

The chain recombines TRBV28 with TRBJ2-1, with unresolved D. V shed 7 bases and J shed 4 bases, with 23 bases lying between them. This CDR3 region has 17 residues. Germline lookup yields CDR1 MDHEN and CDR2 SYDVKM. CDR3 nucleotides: TGTGCCAGCACCCTAAATGACCAACCCCTACCGTACAATGAGCAGTTCTTC. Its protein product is CASTLNDQPLPYNEQFF.

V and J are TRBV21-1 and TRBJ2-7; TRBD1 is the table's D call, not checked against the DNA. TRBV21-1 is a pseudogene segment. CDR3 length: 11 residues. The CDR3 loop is CASTGGWEQYF. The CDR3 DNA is TGTGCCAGCACAGGGGGGTGGGAGCAGTACTTC.

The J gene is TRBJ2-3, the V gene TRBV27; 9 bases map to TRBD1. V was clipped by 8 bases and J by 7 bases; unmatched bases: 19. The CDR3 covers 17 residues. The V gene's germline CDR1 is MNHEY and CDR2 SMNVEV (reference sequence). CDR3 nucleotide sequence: TGTGCCAGCGAGGTTCCTGGGACAGGGTCAGGGGGGAATACGCAGTATTTT. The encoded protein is CASEVPGTGSGGNTQYF.

The CDR3 region has the DNA TGTGCCAGCAGCCCTTCGCCAGGGGGCAGGTACGAGCAGTACTTC. Its translation: CASSPSPGGRYEQYF. The chain joins TRBV7-9 to TRBJ2-7; 8 bases align to TRBD1. Losses at the gene ends were 5 bases for V and 4 bases for J; bases not matched to a gene: 10. From germline, CDR1 is SEHNR and CDR2 FQNEAQ (reference sequence). This CDR3 is 15 amino acids long.

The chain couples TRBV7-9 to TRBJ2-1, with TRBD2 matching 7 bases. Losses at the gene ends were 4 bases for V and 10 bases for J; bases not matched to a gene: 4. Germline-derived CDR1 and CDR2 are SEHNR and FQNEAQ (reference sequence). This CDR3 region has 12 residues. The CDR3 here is CASSWGLPEQFF. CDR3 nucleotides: TGTGCCAGCAGCTGGGGACTACCAGAGCAGTTCTTC.

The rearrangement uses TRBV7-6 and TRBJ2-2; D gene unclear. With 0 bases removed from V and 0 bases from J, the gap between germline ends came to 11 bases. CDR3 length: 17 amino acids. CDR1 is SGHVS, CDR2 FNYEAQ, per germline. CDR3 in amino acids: CASSLAQGGANTGELFF. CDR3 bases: TGTGCCAGCAGCTTAGCGCAAGGCGGAGCGAACACCGGGGAGCTGTTTTTT.

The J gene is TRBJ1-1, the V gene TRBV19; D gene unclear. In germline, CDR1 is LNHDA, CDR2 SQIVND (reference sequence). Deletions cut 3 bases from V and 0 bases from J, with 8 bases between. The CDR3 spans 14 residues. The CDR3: CASSIRELNTEAFF. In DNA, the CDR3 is TGTGCCAGTAGTATCCGGGAGCTGAACACTGAAGCTTTCTTT. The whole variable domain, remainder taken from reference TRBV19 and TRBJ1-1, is DGGITQSPKYLFRKEGQNVTLSCEQNLNHDAMYWYRQDPGQGLRLIYYSQIVNDFQKGDIAEGYSVSREKKESFPLTVTSAQKNPTAFYLCASSIRELNTEAFFGQGTRLTVV.